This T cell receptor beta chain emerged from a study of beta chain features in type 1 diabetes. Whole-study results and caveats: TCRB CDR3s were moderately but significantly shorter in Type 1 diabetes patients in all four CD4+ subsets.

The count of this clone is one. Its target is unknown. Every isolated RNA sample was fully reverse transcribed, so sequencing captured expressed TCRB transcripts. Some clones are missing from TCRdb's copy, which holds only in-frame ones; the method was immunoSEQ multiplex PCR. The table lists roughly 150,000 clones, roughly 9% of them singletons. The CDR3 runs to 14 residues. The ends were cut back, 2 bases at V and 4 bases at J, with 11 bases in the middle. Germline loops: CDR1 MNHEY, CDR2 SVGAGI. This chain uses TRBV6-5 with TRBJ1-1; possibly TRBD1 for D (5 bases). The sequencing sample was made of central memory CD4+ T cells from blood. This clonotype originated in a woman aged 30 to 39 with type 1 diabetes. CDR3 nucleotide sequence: TGTGCCAGCAGTTACCAAAGGAGGGGCACTGAAGCTTTCTTT. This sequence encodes CASSYQRRGTEAFF.